The subject of this entry is one TCR beta chain. CDR3 size: 17 residues. The entry originates in a study of blood T cell repertoires in COVID-19. About the study: Samples representing acute and convalescent COVID-19 were sourced from the United States, Italy and Spain.

Per the original data handling: Amplification of reference gene primers was used by the study to estimate nucleated cell counts. Sequencing was performed with immunoSEQ multiplex PCR; in TCRdb, only in-frame clones are kept and a portion is missing. The V and J calls and clone size come from that table; D and trimming were worked out from the DNA. This table has around 97,000 clones, roughly 90% appearing once. The gene calls are TRBV12-2 and TRBJ2-3; TRBD2 was called by the table and not checked on the DNA. TRBV12-2 is listed as a pseudogene. The material sequenced was peripheral blood. The receptor was isolated from a woman in her sixties with acute or convalescent COVID-19. The CDR3 loop reads CASRLAMASGFTDTQYF. The CDR3 bases are TGTGCAAGTCGCTTAGCGATGGCTAGCGGATTCACAGATACGCAGTATTTT.